This record covers a single T cell receptor beta chain. Its antigen remains unknown. TCRdb's copy holds only in-frame clones and misses some; the assay was immunoSEQ multiplex PCR. There are about 94,000 clones in the sample; almost 90% occur only once, and 8.4% lies in the top ten. From germline, CDR1 is MNHEY and CDR2 SVGAGI. The CDR3 spans 15 residues. Between the trimmed V and J ends, which lost 0 bases and 2 bases, there was a span of 11 bases. The data stem from a study of T cell responses to AZD1222 COVID-19 vaccine. Study-level results: Spike-specific TCR depth and breadth grew after two AZD1222 doses. Per reports, nearly half of all spike-specific TCRs target regions that are unmutated in variants. Among the donors, most were white British and more were female, and clonal diversity was possibly underestimated. Seropositive at baseline were only a handful of AZD1222 recipients.

V gene TRBV6-5 combines with J gene TRBJ2-7; a possible D gene is TRBD1 (6 bases). The source of this sequence is an adult in good health. Specimen: peripheral blood, collected on day 0 of AZD1222 vaccination. CDR3 sequence: CASSYSLDSAYEQYF. As DNA, the CDR3 is TGTGCCAGCAGTTACTCATTGGACAGTGCCTACGAGCAGTACTTC.